This T cell receptor beta chain was profiled in a study of response to subunit inactivated influenza vaccine. General study findings and limits: Each seasonal influenza vaccination recruits few new T cells, the authors suggested.

This clonotype was seen a few times. Its antigen remains unknown. The CDR3 consists of 15 residues. The ends were cut back, 7 bases at V and 0 bases at J, with 13 bases in the middle. TCRdb re-analysed the RT-PCR reads in MiXCR, keeping a single row per CDR3 protein. The sample has approximately 500,000 distinct CDR3 sequences, approximately 13% seen once. This TCR was recovered from a man aged 50 or older who received an inactivated influenza vaccine. Sequenced here: PBMCs from blood, sampled roughly 47 days after vaccination. The V call is TRBV12-3 or TRBV12-4, the J call TRBJ1-5, with D possibly being TRBD1 (6 bases). Written as DNA, the CDR3 is TGTGCCAGCACCCTACAGGGAAATAGCAATCAGCCCCAGCATTTT. The encoded protein is CASTLQGNSNQPQHF.